Listed below are T cell receptor beta chains from one sample, sequenced in a study of glioma-infiltrating T cells. TCRdb itself ran the multiplex PCR reads through MiXCR, one entry per CDR3 protein. The sample holds over 100,000 distinct CDR3 sequences, approximately 26% seen once. Material for sequencing was glioma tissue, nonneoplastic brain tissue, or PBMCs (not recorded which). These receptors were obtained from a human donor with low-grade glioma or glioblastoma, undergoing nonglioma brain surgery, or in good health (not recorded which). Both conserved end residues are part of each CDR3. The order of the fields is V gene, J gene, clone size, D gene, CDR3 DNA, CDR3 protein. A D gene is named only where the DNA matches it firmly. Only some rows state a clone size, as once, few, many or a class for expanded clones.

V: TRBV14; J: TRBJ2-3; size: few; D: TRBD2; DNA: TGTGCCAGCAGCGCGGGAGGTGCCGCAGATACGCAGTATTTT; CDR3: CASSAGGAADTQYF
V: TRBV3-1; J: TRBJ2-7; size: many; D: -; DNA: TGTGCCAGCAGCCAGGGGTTTTGGTCCTACGAGCAGTACTTC; CDR3: CASSQGFWSYEQYF
V: TRBV5-4; J: TRBJ2-3; size: many; D: TRBD2; DNA: TGTGCCAGCAGCTTGAGGTTTAGCGGGAGTACATGGGGCACAGATACGCAGTATTTT; CDR3: CASSLRFSGSTWGTDTQYF
V: TRBV29-1; J: TRBJ1-2; size: -; D: -; DNA: TGCAGCGTTGAGGGGACGGCAGGCTATGGCTACACCTTC; CDR3: CSVEGTAGYGYTF
V: TRBV4-1; J: TRBJ2-3; size: many; D: -; DNA: TGCGCCAGCAGCCAAGTCCCGCGTACAGATACGCAGTATTTT; CDR3: CASSQVPRTDTQYF
V: TRBV5-1; J: TRBJ1-1; size: many; D: -; DNA: TGCGCCAGCAGCTTGATACAGGGGAACACTGAAGCTTTCTTT; CDR3: CASSLIQGNTEAFF
V: TRBV7-8; J: TRBJ2-1; size: many; D: -; DNA: TGTGCCAGCAGCTTAGAACGGGTCTCCTACAATGAGCAGTTCTTC; CDR3: CASSLERVSYNEQFF
V: TRBV2; J: TRBJ1-2; size: few; D: -; DNA: TGTGCCAGCAGTGTGGGACTTATTCGTGGCTACACCTTC; CDR3: CASSVGLIRGYTF
V: TRBV4-1; J: TRBJ2-1; size: -; D: -; DNA: TGCGCCAGCAGTCGGGACCTCAGTCGCCCTAATGAGCAGTTCTTC; CDR3: CASSRDLSRPNEQFF
V: TRBV2; J: TRBJ1-2; size: many; D: -; DNA: TGTGCCAGCACCGATAACTATGGCTACACCTTC; CDR3: CASTDNYGYTF
V: TRBV6-2/TRBV6-3; J: TRBJ2-3; size: many; D: TRBD1; DNA: TGTGCCGGCCAGGGGGCTGGCGCAGATACGCAGTATTTT; CDR3: CAGQGAGADTQYF
V: TRBV12-3/TRBV12-4; J: TRBJ2-1; size: many; D: -; DNA: TGTGCCAGCAGTGCGGGCGGTTACAATGAGCAGTTCTTC; CDR3: CASSAGGYNEQFF
V: TRBV6-5; J: TRBJ2-1; size: -; D: TRBD2; DNA: TGTGACAGCAGCGCCGGGACTAGCGGGACTAATGCGCAGTTCTTC; CDR3: CDSSAGTSGTNAQFF
V: TRBV12-3/TRBV12-4; J: TRBJ2-3; size: many; D: -; DNA: TGTGCCTCCTCCCGCGGCGGGGTCACAGATACGCAGTATTTT; CDR3: CASSRGGVTDTQYF
V: TRBV4-1; J: TRBJ1-2; size: -; D: -; DNA: TGCGCCAGCAGACAAGTCCCGGACAAGGTGAACTATGGCTACATCTTC; CDR3: CASRQVPDKVNYGYIF
V: TRBV6-2/TRBV6-3; J: TRBJ2-1; size: -; D: TRBD1; DNA: TGTTCCATTGAAGGGGGCCAGTTTAATGAGCCTTTCTTC; CDR3: CSIEGGQFNEPFF
V: TRBV7-9; J: TRBJ2-1; size: once; D: -; DNA: TGTACCAGCACCCCCGAGGGCGGTGAGCAGTTCTTC; CDR3: CTSTPEGGEQFF
V: TRBV6-2/TRBV6-3; J: TRBJ2-3; size: many; D: -; DNA: TGTGCCAGCACCAAGGGGCGAGAGACAGATACGCAGTATTTT; CDR3: CASTKGRETDTQYF
V: TRBV5-8; J: TRBJ2-1; size: once; D: TRBD2; DNA: TGTGCCAGCACCCCGGGACTAGCGGAACCCAATGAGCAGTTCTTC; CDR3: CASTPGLAEPNEQFF
V: TRBV7-3; J: TRBJ1-1; size: many; D: -; DNA: TGTGCCAGCAGCTTAGGACCTTTCCAAGAAGCTTTCTTT; CDR3: CASSLGPFQEAFF
V: TRBV7-2; J: TRBJ2-7; size: many; D: -; DNA: TGTGCCAGCAGCACCCAGGGTTACGAGCAGTACTTC; CDR3: CASSTQGYEQYF
V: TRBV20-1; J: TRBJ2-3; size: many; D: TRBD2; DNA: TGCAGTGCTAGCGGGGGGGGAAAAGATACGCAGTATTTT; CDR3: CSASGGGKDTQYF
V: TRBV5-1; J: TRBJ2-5; size: -; D: TRBD1; DNA: TGCGCCAGCAGCTCCGGACAGGAAGAGACCCAGTACTTC; CDR3: CASSSGQEETQYF
V: TRBV6-2/TRBV6-3; J: TRBJ1-6; size: -; D: -; DNA: TGTACCAGCATTCCCACAGGGCAGAATTCACCCCTCCACTTT; CDR3: CTSIPTGQNSPLHF
V: TRBV24-1; J: TRBJ2-1; size: many; D: -; DNA: TGTGCCACCAGTGATCCCAGGCCTTGGGGTGAGCAGTTCTTC; CDR3: CATSDPRPWGEQFF
V: TRBV6-5; J: TRBJ2-7; size: -; D: TRBD2; DNA: TGTGCCAGCAGTTGGACTAGCGTTACCTACGAGCAGCACTTC; CDR3: CASSWTSVTYEQHF
V: TRBV6-2/TRBV6-3; J: TRBJ2-7; size: many; D: TRBD2; DNA: TGTGCCAGCAGTTTCGGACTAGCGGGAGACTCGTACTTC; CDR3: CASSFGLAGDSYF
V: TRBV28; J: TRBJ2-3; size: many; D: -; DNA: TGTGCCAGCATCAACCTCCGGGCCCCTAGCACAGATACGCAGTATTTT; CDR3: CASINLRAPSTDTQYF
V: TRBV14; J: TRBJ2-3; size: many; D: -; DNA: TGTGCCAGCAGCCAAGATTGGAGCCATGCAGATACGCAGTATTTT; CDR3: CASSQDWSHADTQYF
V: TRBV28; J: TRBJ2-3; size: many; D: TRBD2; DNA: TGTGCCAGCAGTTTTCCGGCTAGCGGGAGGAGCACAGATACGCAGTATTTT; CDR3: CASSFPASGRSTDTQYF
V: TRBV20-1; J: TRBJ2-2; size: -; D: -; DNA: TGCAGTGCCGTGAGAAGGGCGGCGAACACCGGGGAGCTGTTTTTT; CDR3: CSAVRRAANTGELFF
V: TRBV7-9; J: TRBJ1-1; size: many; D: -; DNA: TGTGCCAGCAGCGCAGGAGTAACTGAAGCTTTCTTT; CDR3: CASSAGVTEAFF
V: TRBV5-5; J: TRBJ2-7; size: many; D: -; DNA: TGTGCCAGCAGCTTGTTTTCGGCAGAGCAGTACTTC; CDR3: CASSLFSAEQYF